This is a list of T cell receptor beta chains from one sample in a study of blood T cell repertoires in COVID-19. Sequencing was performed with immunoSEQ multiplex PCR; in TCRdb, only in-frame clones are kept and a portion is missing. Of some 70,000 clones in the sample, 90% to 95% were seen once. Sequencing input: peripheral blood. The receptors were sampled from a human donor in a cohort sampled during active COVID-19. CDR3s include the opening cysteine and the closing phenylalanine or tryptophan. The order of the fields is J gene, V gene, CDR3 protein.

J: TRBJ1-2; V: TRBV5-1; CDR3: CASSRTGTGDDYGYTF
J: TRBJ1-3; V: TRBV3-1/TRBV3-2; CDR3: CASSQDTVSGNTIYF
J: TRBJ2-6; V: TRBV5-1; CDR3: CASSPGQSHSGANVLTF
J: TRBJ2-7; V: TRBV28; CDR3: CASSLAGGRSYEQYF
J: TRBJ2-3; V: TRBV4-3; CDR3: CASSQEVLAGGAQYF
J: TRBJ2-2; V: TRBV5-1; CDR3: CASSMGQNTGELFF
J: TRBJ2-3; V: TRBV7-9; CDR3: CASSPLAGALLADTQYF
J: TRBJ1-2; V: TRBV25-1; CDR3: CASSDERYYGYTF
J: TRBJ2-7; V: TRBV5-1; CDR3: CASSLGQGPYEQYF
J: TRBJ1-1; V: TRBV10-3; CDR3: CAIRGSRQAGNTEAFF
J: TRBJ2-5; V: TRBV21-1; CDR3: CASSKGPDRAEETQYF
J: TRBJ2-3; V: TRBV7-2; CDR3: CASTRGATDTQYF
J: TRBJ1-4; V: TRBV27; CDR3: CASKVRTNEKLFF
J: TRBJ2-6; V: TRBV18; CDR3: CASSWDSLNSGANVLTF
J: TRBJ2-5; V: TRBV9; CDR3: CASSVGLNDRGPQETQYF
J: TRBJ2-2; V: TRBV11-2; CDR3: CASSRTGNTGELFF
J: TRBJ1-2; V: TRBV7-2; CDR3: CASSLADYGYTF
J: TRBJ1-2; V: TRBV2; CDR3: CASSVRGGGYTF
J: TRBJ2-1; V: TRBV3-1/TRBV3-2; CDR3: CASSRRQGGGEQFF
J: TRBJ2-7; V: TRBV7-2; CDR3: CASSLVFSPGAYEQYF
J: TRBJ2-2; V: TRBV27; CDR3: CASRFNREGDGELFF
J: TRBJ2-7; V: TRBV30; CDR3: CAWCHSGRGTYGQYF
J: TRBJ1-5; V: TRBV16; CDR3: CASSPTGAGRNQPQHF
J: TRBJ2-7; V: TRBV6-6; CDR3: CASSSPGTFSYEQYF
J: TRBJ1-2; V: TRBV12-3/TRBV12-4; CDR3: CASSLQEAGYTF
J: TRBJ1-6; V: TRBV11-2; CDR3: CASSSRGAIDSPLHF
J: TRBJ2-1; V: TRBV5-1; CDR3: CASSTGDSSYNEQFF
J: TRBJ1-5; V: TRBV6-5; CDR3: CASMVRGDQPQHF
J: TRBJ2-2; V: TRBV5-1; CDR3: CASTVAGLDTGELFF
J: TRBJ2-7; V: TRBV27; CDR3: CASSLLAGGRPSEQYF
J: TRBJ1-2; V: TRBV7-9; CDR3: CASSYGQNYGYTF
J: TRBJ2-5; V: TRBV7-9; CDR3: CASSLRAIGGETQYF
J: TRBJ2-3; V: TRBV4-3; CDR3: CASSQESGGRGTQYF
J: TRBJ2-3; V: TRBV5-1; CDR3: CASSQRADTQYF
J: TRBJ1-4; V: TRBV7-8; CDR3: CASSLGLPTEGKLFF
J: TRBJ1-4; V: TRBV7-9; CDR3: CASSHTDRNEKLFF
J: TRBJ1-2; V: TRBV19; CDR3: CASRDWTGDYGYTF
J: TRBJ2-1; V: TRBV10-3; CDR3: CAISGRQGYNEQFF
J: TRBJ1-4; V: TRBV11-2; CDR3: CASSLGRQNEKLFF
J: TRBJ1-1; V: TRBV7-3; CDR3: CASSSTPNTEAFF
J: TRBJ2-7; V: TRBV4-2; CDR3: CASSQERIDYEQYF
J: TRBJ1-4; V: TRBV28; CDR3: CASSFSAGDATNEKLFF
J: TRBJ2-1; V: TRBV15; CDR3: CATSGRTGEKPYNEQFF
J: TRBJ1-2; V: TRBV18; CDR3: CASSPVAQGIGGYTF
J: TRBJ2-1; V: TRBV3-1/TRBV3-2; CDR3: CASSQALVDEQFF
J: TRBJ1-2; V: TRBV6-6; CDR3: CASGTDAGLLRDYTF
J: TRBJ2-3; V: TRBV19; CDR3: CASRGGREDNTQYF
J: TRBJ1-1; V: TRBV28; CDR3: CASSLPPQGNTEAFF
J: TRBJ2-5; V: TRBV3-1/TRBV3-2; CDR3: CASSQEDRDRGETQYF
J: TRBJ2-7; V: TRBV13; CDR3: CASSLWSAGRAYEQYF
J: TRBJ2-2; V: TRBV6-6; CDR3: CASSQRAASYTGELFF
J: TRBJ2-5; V: TRBV9; CDR3: CASSSRTGVEETQYF
J: TRBJ2-2; V: TRBV7-2; CDR3: CASSLEGLANTGELFF
J: TRBJ1-2; V: TRBV7-9; CDR3: CASSTHIPRDRADGYTF
J: TRBJ1-4; V: TRBV19; CDR3: CASTAGLEKLFF